The TCR beta chain described here comes from a study of blood T cell repertoires in COVID-19. Whole-study context: Specimens from acute and convalescent COVID-19 originated in the United States, Italy and Spain.

This clone was seen just once. Per the original data handling: It was from reference gene primer amplification that nucleated cell counts were estimated. The data were produced by immunoSEQ multiplex PCR, yet TCRdb's version contains in-frame clones alone and is incomplete. The DNA was the basis for D and trimming; V, J and clone size are from that table. The sample includes roughly 38,000 clones, just under 80% of them seen just once. Unmatched junction bases numbered 15, after V lost 2 bases and J lost 4 bases. The CDR3 runs to 19 residues. Germline values: CDR1 MGHRA, CDR2 YSYEKL. This clonotype was sampled from a man in his sixties with acute or convalescent COVID-19. Sequencing input: peripheral blood. The chain employs TRBV4-1 and TRBJ2-2; the match to TRBD2 covers 8 bases. In DNA, the CDR3 is TGCGCCAGCAGCCAAAGGGGGGAACTAGCGGCAGGGATCACCGGGGAGCTGTTTTTT. Protein product: CASSQRGELAAGITGELFF.